One sample yielded the 28 T cell receptor beta chains listed below, sequenced in a study of T cell repertoires in cytomegalovirus infection. TCRdb reprocessed the reads via MiXCR and lists one record per CDR3 protein. Among about 160,000 distinct CDR3 sequences listed, 15% to 20% were seen once. The material sequenced was CD8+ T cells from PBMCs. These receptors were obtained from a human donor in good health (CMV status not recorded). Some clones in this sample may be carry-over from other donors' samples.

The rearrangement links TRBV7-9 to TRBJ2-1; D possibly corresponds to TRBD2 (5 bases). Germline lookup yields CDR1 SEHNR and CDR2 FQNEAQ (reference sequence). Deletions cut 5 bases from V and 3 bases from J, with 17 bases between. The CDR3 runs to 16 residues. CDR3 nucleotide sequence: TGTGCCAGCAGCCCGGCATCAGAGGGATTCTACAATGAGCAGTTCTTC. Translating gives CASSPASEGFYNEQFF. Full variable domain (outside the CDR3, taken from reference TRBV7-9 and TRBJ2-1): DTGVSQNPRHKITKRGQNVTFRCDPISEHNRLYWYRQTLGQGPEFLTYFQNEAQLEKSRLLSDRFSAERPKGSFSTLEIQRTEQGDSAMYLCASSPASEGFYNEQFFGPGTRLTVL.

The V gene is TRBV29-1, the J gene TRBJ2-1; the match to TRBD2 covers 12 bases. The CDR3 length is 16 residues. V dropped 1 base and J dropped 4; count of bases not matched to a gene: 5. The germline V gene has CDR1 SQVTM and CDR2 ANQGSEA. CDR3 bases: TGCAGCGTTGAAGGCACGACTAGCGGGGGTTACAATGAGCAGTTCTTC. Its protein product is CSVEGTTSGGYNEQFF.

J is TRBJ2-7 and V is TRBV28; tentative D call: TRBD1 (6 bases). This CDR3 region has 17 residues. Looked up from germline, CDR1 is MDHEN and CDR2 is SYDVKM. V lost 5 bases to trimming and J lost 4 bases, with 24 bases between them. The CDR3 region is CASSPNHPPDRIYEQYF. The DNA for the CDR3 is TGTGCCAGCAGTCCCAATCACCCTCCGGACAGAATTTACGAGCAGTACTTC.

This clonotype has more than one count but fewer than ten. In nucleotides, the CDR3 is TGTGCCAGCAGTCATTACGTGAAAGAAAGGGACGGCACAGATACGCAGTATTTT. This encodes CASSHYVKERDGTDTQYF. J is TRBJ2-3 and V is TRBV6-1, with D perhaps given as TRBD1 or TRBD2 (5 bases each). Germline loops: CDR1 MNHNS, CDR2 SASEGT. There are 18 residues in the CDR3. V gave up 5 bases and J gave up 1 base, with 22 bases separating them.

This clonotype was found a few times. This chain joins TRBV29-1 and TRBJ1-1; 9 bases fit TRBD1. The germline CDR1 and CDR2 sequences are SQVTM and ANQGSEA. J lost 4 bases, V lost 6 bases, and 6 bases had no gene match. The CDR3 is 13 amino acids. Here the CDR3 reads CSVRDRVSTEAFF. The CDR3 DNA is TGCAGCGTCCGGGACAGGGTGAGCACTGAAGCTTTCTTT.

This clonotype has more than one count but fewer than ten. V usage is TRBV5-1 and J usage is TRBJ2-7; D might be TRBD1 or TRBD2, each matching 7 bases. This CDR3 spans 17 amino acids. V gave up 1 base and J gave up 4 bases, with 21 bases separating them. Germline assignment: CDR1 SGHRS and CDR2 YFSETQ. CDR3 nucleotides: TGCGCCAGCAGCTTGCCTTCTGCAGGGGGAGGGATGTACGAGCAGTACTTC. Amino acid sequence: CASSLPSAGGGMYEQYF.

This chain joins TRBV7-6 and TRBJ2-6, with 10 bases aligning to TRBD1. V was clipped by 5 bases and J by 2 bases; unmatched bases: 0. CDR3 length: 15 amino acids. CDR1 is SGHVS, CDR2 FNYEAQ, per germline. The CDR3 loop reads CASSGQGAGANVLTF. The CDR3 DNA is TGTGCCAGCAGCGGACAGGGGGCTGGGGCCAACGTCCTGACTTTC.

The chain combines TRBV5-4 with TRBJ2-1; D is unresolved. The CDR3 runs 10 residues. The ends were cut back, 7 bases at V and 5 bases at J, with 4 bases in the middle. The germline V gene encodes CDR1 SGHNT and CDR2 YYREEE (reference sequence). DNA of the CDR3: TGTGCCAGCGGCAACAATGAGCAGTTCTTC. This translates into CASGNNEQFF.

A few counts support this clonotype. V gene TRBV6-2 or TRBV6-3 combines with J gene TRBJ2-3, with 10 nucleotides matching TRBD2. J was trimmed by 8 bases and V by 2 bases; bases with no gene match: 10. The germline V gene has CDR1 MNHEY and CDR2 SVGEGT. This CDR3 has 16 amino acids. DNA for the CDR3: TGTGCCAGCAGTTACGGGAGCGGGGGGGCAATGGTTACGCAGTATTTT. Translation gives CASSYGSGGAMVTQYF.

There are a few counts of this clonotype. The chain joins TRBV28 to TRBJ2-7; 7 bases match TRBD2. Per germline, CDR1 MDHEN and CDR2 SYDVKM. V shed 5 bases and J 3 bases; nucleotides not matched to a gene: 7. The CDR3 has 14 amino acids. The CDR3 coding sequence is TGTGCCAGCAGTCTACTAGCGAAAGGCTACGAGCAGTACTTC. Its protein product is CASSLLAKGYEQYF.

Of note for this clonotype: One end of the junction is discordant with germline, which a read error may explain. This chain uses TRBV6-5 with TRBJ1-1, with D hard to call. This CDR3 is 13 amino acids long. The germline V gene encodes CDR1 MNHEY and CDR2 SVGAGI. CDR3 loop: CARSYSENTEAFF. Written as DNA, the CDR3 is TGTGCCCGCAGTTACTCGGAGAACACTGAAGCTTTCTTT.

This chain links TRBV28 with TRBJ1-6; D gene unclear. Between the trimmed V and J ends, which lost 6 bases and 5 bases, there was a span of 8 bases. The length of the CDR3 is 13 residues. Germline V gene data show CDR1 as MDHEN and CDR2 as SYDVKM. CDR3 residues: CASRAQDNSPLHF. The DNA for the CDR3 is TGTGCCAGCAGGGCCCAGGATAATTCACCCCTCCACTTT.

This clonotype has more than one count but fewer than ten. The J gene is TRBJ1-1, the V gene TRBV7-6, with D possibly TRBD1 on 6 matching bases. The germline V gene encodes CDR1 SGHVS and CDR2 FNYEAQ. Between the trimmed V and J ends, which lost 7 bases and 7 bases, there was a span of 13 bases. This CDR3 is 12 amino acids long. DNA for the CDR3: TGTGCCAGCACCCGAGGGGGAGGTGAAGCTTTCTTT. Translation gives CASTRGGGEAFF.

This clonotype was detected many times. The rearrangement uses TRBV7-2 and TRBJ2-1; D perhaps matches TRBD1 (6 bases). The CDR3 consists of 15 residues. In germline, CDR1 is SGHTA, CDR2 FQGNSA. Deletions cut 0 bases from V and 5 bases from J, with 11 bases between. The DNA of the CDR3 is TGTGCCAGCAGCTTAGCGCTTGGGACAAACAATGAGCAGTTCTTC. Amino acid sequence: CASSLALGTNNEQFF.

V is TRBV11-2 and J is TRBJ2-7, with D unclear. This CDR3 comprises 15 residues. Per the germline V gene, CDR1 is SGHAT and CDR2 is FQNNGV. The V end was cut by 0 bases, the J end by 0 bases, with 9 bases between. The CDR3 DNA reads TGTGCCAGCAGCTTAGATCCTGGATCCTCCTACGAGCAGTACTTC. The encoded protein is CASSLDPGSSYEQYF.

This clonotype was observed a few times. This chain joins TRBV7-9 and TRBJ2-7; maybe TRBD1 (6 bases). V was trimmed by 0 bases and J by 1 base, leaving 7 bases between them. The CDR3 runs to 14 residues. In germline, CDR1 is SEHNR, CDR2 FQNEAQ (reference sequence). The CDR3 DNA sequence: TGTGCCAGCAGCTTAGCGGACAGTTCCTACGAGCAGTACTTC. Translation: CASSLADSSYEQYF. Drawing the rest from reference TRBV7-9 and TRBJ2-7, the complete variable domain is DTGVSQNPRHKITKRGQNVTFRCDPISEHNRLYWYRQTLGQGPEFLTYFQNEAQLEKSRLLSDRFSAERPKGSFSTLEIQRTEQGDSAMYLCASSLADSSYEQYFGPGTRLTVT.

A few counts support this clonotype. This rearrangement joins TRBV6-2 or TRBV6-3 to TRBJ2-1; 7 bases line up with TRBD2. The V gene's germline CDR1 is MNHEY and CDR2 SVGEGT. CDR3 length: 14 amino acids. Trimming removed 6 bases from V and 4 bases from J; junction bases left unmatched: 6. In nucleotides, the CDR3 is TGTGCCAGCAGAGAAAGGACTAGGTACAATGAGCAGTTCTTC. Translating it yields CASRERTRYNEQFF.

V usage is TRBV7-2 and J usage is TRBJ2-1, with TRBD2 identical over 7 bases. The CDR3 is 15 residues long. The V gene's germline CDR1 is SGHTA and CDR2 FQGNSA. J was trimmed by 2 bases and V by 4 bases; bases with no gene match: 5. CDR3 residues: CASSWGGGTYNEQFF. CDR3 bases: TGTGCCAGCAGCTGGGGCGGGGGAACCTACAATGAGCAGTTCTTC.

V and J are TRBV7-2 and TRBJ2-1; tentatively, D is TRBD2 (5 bases). CDR3 length: 16 residues. The germline CDR1 and CDR2 sequences are SGHTA and FQGNSA. The V end lost 3 bases, the J end lost 5 bases, and 17 bases lay between the germline ends. The CDR3 is CASSFRRAPPHNEQFF. The CDR3 region has the DNA TGTGCCAGCAGCTTTCGGCGGGCGCCCCCCCACAATGAGCAGTTCTTC.

This clonotype was observed at least ten times. The V and J genes are TRBV15 and TRBJ1-1; D is ambiguous. V shed 0 bases and J shed 1 base, with 6 bases lying between them. This CDR3 contains 14 residues. CDR1 is LNHNV, CDR2 YYDKDF, per germline (reference sequence). The CDR3 region is CATSREYQNTEAFF. CDR3 bases: TGTGCCACCAGCAGAGAATACCAGAACACTGAAGCTTTCTTT.

This clonotype was counted only a few times. The V call is TRBV28, the J call TRBJ1-6; possible D gene TRBD1, 6 bases. The V end lost 5 bases, the J end lost 6 bases, and 14 bases lay between the germline ends. The CDR3 totals 15 residues. Germline assignment: CDR1 MDHEN and CDR2 SYDVKM. The CDR3 bases are TGTGCCAGCAGTACCACGGGGGGGGCTAATTCACCCCTCCACTTT. This sequence encodes CASSTTGGANSPLHF.

CDR3 DNA sequence: TGTGCCAGCAGCGTAGGGGCGAACCTGAACACTGAAGCTTTCTTT. Translated, it gives CASSVGANLNTEAFF. J is TRBJ1-1 and V is TRBV9, with no clear D. This CDR3 spans 15 amino acids. V dropped 0 bases and J dropped 0 bases, with 9 bases sitting between them. The germline V gene encodes CDR1 SGDLS and CDR2 YYNGEE.

The chain uses TRBV28 and TRBJ2-3, with 9 nucleotides matching TRBD1. Germline V lookup: CDR1 MDHEN, CDR2 SYDVKM. The CDR3 consists of 20 residues. The J segment lost 3 bases and the V segment lost 6 bases, leaving 22 bases of the junction unmatched. In DNA form, the CDR3 reads TGTGCCAGCAGAACCTCCAGCTGGGACAGGGAAAAGGGGAGGACAGATACGCAGTATTTT. This codes for CASRTSSWDREKGRTDTQYF.

This clonotype appeared a few times. This chain links TRBV11-2 with TRBJ1-5; D gene ambiguous. Trimming pared 1 base from V and 1 base from J, leaving 8 bases between. The CDR3 has 15 residues. Germline CDR1 reads SGHAT; CDR2 reads FQNNGV. Here the CDR3 reads CASSLGRFSNQPQHF. CDR3 DNA: TGTGCCAGCAGCTTAGGCAGGTTCAGCAATCAGCCCCAGCATTTT.

This clonotype has a handful of counts. The rearrangement joins TRBV7-9 to TRBJ2-1; TRBD1 aligns across 10 bases. This CDR3 spans 14 amino acids. V gave up 5 bases and J gave up 5 bases; unmatched junction bases: 3. Looked up from germline, CDR1 is SEHNR and CDR2 is FQNEAQ (reference sequence). The CDR3 region is CASSRTGGDNEQFF. Written as DNA, the CDR3 is TGTGCCAGCAGCCGGACAGGGGGGGACAATGAGCAGTTCTTC.

The chain links TRBV10-3 to TRBJ2-7, with D possibly being TRBD2 (6 bases). The CDR3 consists of 11 residues. CDR1 ENHRY and CDR2 SYGVKD come from the germline V gene. V was cut by 10 bases and J by 6 bases, with 13 bases left in between. The CDR3 protein is CATGDGGEQYF. CDR3 nucleotide sequence: TGTGCCACGGGAGATGGTGGCGAGCAGTACTTC.

This clonotype occurred a few times. The chain uses TRBV28 and TRBJ2-3; D possibly corresponds to TRBD2 (5 bases). The CDR3 is made up of 12 amino acids. CDR1 MDHEN and CDR2 SYDVKM come from the germline V gene. V lost 3 bases, J lost 12 bases, and 13 bases lay in between. CDR3 sequence (DNA): TGTGCCAGCAGTTTCGCTAGCCGCCTTCAGTATTTT. Translated: CASSFASRLQYF.

This clonotype was seen at least ten times. The chain links TRBV27 to TRBJ2-1; 9 positions match TRBD2. The ends lost 5 bases at V and 0 bases at J; junction bases unmatched: 5. This CDR3 region has 16 residues. Germline CDR1 is MNHEY and CDR2 is SMNVEV (reference sequence). The CDR3 here is CASSPLAGSSYNEQFF. DNA for the CDR3: TGTGCCAGCAGTCCGCTAGCGGGAAGCTCCTACAATGAGCAGTTCTTC.